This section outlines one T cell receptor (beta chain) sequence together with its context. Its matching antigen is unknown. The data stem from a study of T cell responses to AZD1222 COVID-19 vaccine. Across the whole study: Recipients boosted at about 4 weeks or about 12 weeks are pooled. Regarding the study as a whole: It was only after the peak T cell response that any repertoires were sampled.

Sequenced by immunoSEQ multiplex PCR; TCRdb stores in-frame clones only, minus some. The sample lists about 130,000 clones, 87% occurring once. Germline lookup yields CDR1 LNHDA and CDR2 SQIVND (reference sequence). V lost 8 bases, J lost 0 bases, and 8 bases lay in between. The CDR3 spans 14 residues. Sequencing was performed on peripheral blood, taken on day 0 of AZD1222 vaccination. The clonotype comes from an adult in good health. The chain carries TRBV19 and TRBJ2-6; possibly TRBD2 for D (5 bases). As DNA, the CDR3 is TGTGCCAGTGTGGAGGACTCTGGGGCCAACGTCCTGACTTTC. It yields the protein CASVEDSGANVLTF.